Shown below are 11 T cell receptor beta chains from a single sample sequenced in a study of early T cells in non-severe SARS-CoV-2 infection. TCRdb redid the calling of the 5' RACE reads with MiXCR, one entry per CDR3 protein. Altogether tens of thousands of distinct CDR3 sequences are present, approximately 4.6% being singletons, with the ten largest covering about 12%. The sample was whole blood. The source of these receptors is an adult who was a healthcare worker with PCR-confirmed SARS-CoV-2 infection or an uninfected control (not recorded which).

The CDR3 DNA follows: TGTGCCAGCAGTCATAAGACGGATTCCTACGAGCAGTACTTC. The encoded protein is CASSHKTDSYEQYF. V is TRBV28 and J is TRBJ2-7, with D unclear. Germline CDR1 MDHEN, CDR2 SYDVKM. Trimming stripped 5 bases from V and 1 base from J, with 12 bases between. This CDR3 has 14 residues.

This clonotype was picked up many times. The V call is TRBV11-2, the J call TRBJ2-3, with TRBD2 matching over 8 bases. CDR3 size: 16 residues. V was clipped by 2 bases and J by 1 base; unmatched bases: 5. The germline CDR1 and CDR2 sequences are SGHAT and FQNNGV. As DNA, the CDR3 is TGTGCCAGCAGCTTATATAGGCGGGGGGGCACAGATACGCAGTATTTT. Its translation is CASSLYRRGGTDTQYF.

A single count supports this clonotype. The chain couples TRBV5-1 to TRBJ1-2, with TRBD1 matching over 9 bases. CDR1 SGHRS and CDR2 YFSETQ come from the germline V gene. With V trimmed by 4 bases and J by 6 bases, 4 bases remained unmatched. This CDR3 region has 13 residues. The CDR3 DNA sequence: TGCGCCAGCAGCCCGGGACAGGGTCATGGCTACACCTTC. This gives the protein CASSPGQGHGYTF. Full variable domain (remainder filled in from reference TRBV5-1 and TRBJ1-2): KAGVTQTPRYLIKTRGQQVTLSCSPISGHRSVSWYQQTPGQGLQFLFEYFSETQRNKGNFPGRFSGRQFSNSRSEMNVSTLELGDSALYLCASSPGQGHGYTFGSGTRLTVV.

The chain uses TRBV7-9 and TRBJ2-1; D is perhaps TRBD2 (6 bases). Germline values: CDR1 SEHNR, CDR2 FQNEAQ (reference sequence). This CDR3 spans 16 amino acids. With 4 bases removed from V and 5 bases from J, the gap between germline ends came to 18 bases. CDR3 sequence (DNA): TGTGCCAGCAGCTCCCTCCGGGACTCGTCAAACAATGAGCAGTTCTTC. Its protein is CASSSLRDSSNNEQFF.

In this sample, this clonotype turned up many times. The chain is built from TRBV5-5 and TRBJ2-1; maybe TRBD2 (5 bases). CDR1 SGHKS and CDR2 YYEKEE come from the germline V gene (reference sequence). Trimming left V 5 bases short and J 8 bases short, with 11 bases between. This CDR3 comprises 12 residues. CDR3 in amino acids: CASSTPSHEQFF. The CDR3 DNA reads as TGTGCCAGCAGTACCCCTAGCCATGAGCAGTTCTTC.

This clonotype was observed many times. V and J are TRBV9 and TRBJ2-3; TRBD2 aligns across 7 bases. V gave up 5 bases and J gave up 0 bases; unmatched junction bases: 6. CDR3 size: 15 residues. Germline values: CDR1 SGDLS, CDR2 YYNGEE. CDR3 coding DNA: TGTGCCAGCAGTACCGGGACTACTAGCACAGATACGCAGTATTTT. This translates into CASSTGTTSTDTQYF.

This clonotype was detected ten times or more. This chain uses TRBV29-1 with TRBJ2-7; 7 bases are a match to TRBD1. The CDR3 is made up of 12 amino acids. Germline CDR1 is SQVTM and CDR2 is ANQGSEA. With V trimmed by 6 bases and J by 2 bases, 4 bases remained unmatched. CDR3 amino acids: CSVTGQTYEQYF. CDR3 sequence (DNA): TGCAGCGTAACGGGACAGACCTACGAGCAGTACTTC.

At least ten counts were recorded for this clonotype. The chain employs TRBV7-6 and TRBJ2-7; 9 bases are shared with TRBD1. CDR3 length: 13 residues. Germline values: CDR1 SGHVS, CDR2 FNYEAQ. V lost 5 bases, J lost 7 bases, and 6 bases stayed unmatched. The CDR3 spells CASSQQGADEQYF. In nucleotides, the CDR3 is TGTGCCAGCAGCCAACAGGGGGCGGATGAGCAGTACTTC.

The chain uses TRBV7-3 and TRBJ2-3; D perhaps matches TRBD2 (6 bases). Trimming removed 5 bases from V and 3 bases from J, with 12 bases in between. This CDR3 region has 14 residues. Germline loops: CDR1 SGHTA, CDR2 FQGTGA. CDR3: CASSPPGSTDTQYF. The CDR3 DNA reads TGTGCCAGCAGCCCTCCCGGGAGTACAGATACGCAGTATTTT. The full variable domain, completed using reference TRBV7-3 and TRBJ2-3, is GAGVSQTPSNKVTEKGKYVELRCDPISGHTALYWYRQSLGQGPEFLIYFQGTGAADDSGLPNDRFFAVRPEGSVSTLKIQRTERGDSAVYLCASSPPGSTDTQYFGPGTRLTVL.

This clonotype was counted ten times or more. The gene calls are TRBV3-1 and TRBJ2-2; D gene uncertain. The V end was cut by 0 bases, the J end by 6 bases, with 14 bases between. Germline loops: CDR1 LGHDT, CDR2 YNNKEL (reference sequence). This CDR3 region has 16 residues. CDR3 in DNA: TGTGCCAGCAGCCAAGATGCAGTTGGTGGGGCCGGGGAGCTGTTTTTT. It translates to CASSQDAVGGAGELFF.

This clonotype turned up a few times. The V and J genes are TRBV11-2 and TRBJ2-7; 7 nucleotides match TRBD1. Germline trimming cut 4 bases from V and 4 bases from J; bases unmatched to any gene: 10. This CDR3 is built from 15 residues. Germline CDR1 SGHAT, CDR2 FQNNGV. DNA for the CDR3: TGTGCCAGCAGCTCTACCCTTGACAGGGAGTACGAGCAGTACTTC. Its translation: CASSSTLDREYEQYF.